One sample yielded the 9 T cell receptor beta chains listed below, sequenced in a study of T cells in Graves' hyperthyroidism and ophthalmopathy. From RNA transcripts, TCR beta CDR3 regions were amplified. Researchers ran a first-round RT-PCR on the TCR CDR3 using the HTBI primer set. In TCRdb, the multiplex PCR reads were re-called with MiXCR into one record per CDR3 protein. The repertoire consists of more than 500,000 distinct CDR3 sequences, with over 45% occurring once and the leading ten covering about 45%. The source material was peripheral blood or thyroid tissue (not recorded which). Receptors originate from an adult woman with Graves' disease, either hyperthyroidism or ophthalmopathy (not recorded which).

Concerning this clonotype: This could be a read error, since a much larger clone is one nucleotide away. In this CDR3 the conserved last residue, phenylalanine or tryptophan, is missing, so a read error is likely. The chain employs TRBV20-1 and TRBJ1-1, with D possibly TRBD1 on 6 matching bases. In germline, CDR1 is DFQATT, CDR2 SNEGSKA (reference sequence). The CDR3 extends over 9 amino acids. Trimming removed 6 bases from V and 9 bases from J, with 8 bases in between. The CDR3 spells CSADRKAFL. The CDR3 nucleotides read TGCAGTGCCGACAGGAAAGCTTTCCTT.

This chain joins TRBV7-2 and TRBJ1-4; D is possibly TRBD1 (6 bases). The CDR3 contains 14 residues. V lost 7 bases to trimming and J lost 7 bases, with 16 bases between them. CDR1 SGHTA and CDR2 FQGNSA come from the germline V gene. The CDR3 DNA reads TGTGCCAGCACCCTACAGGGAATGAGTGAAAAACTGTTTTTT. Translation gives CASTLQGMSEKLFF. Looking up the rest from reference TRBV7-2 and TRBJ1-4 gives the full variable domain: GAGVSQSPSNKVTEKGKDVELRCDPISGHTALYWYRQSLGQGLEFLIYFQGNSAPDKSGLPSDRFSAERTGGSVSTLTIQRTQQEDSAVYLCASTLQGMSEKLFFGSGTQLSVL.

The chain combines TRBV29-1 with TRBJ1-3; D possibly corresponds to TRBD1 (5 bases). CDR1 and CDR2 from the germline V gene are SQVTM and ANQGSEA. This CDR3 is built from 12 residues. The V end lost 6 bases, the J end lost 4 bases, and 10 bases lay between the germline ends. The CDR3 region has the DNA TGCAGCGTCGAGGGGACCGGAAACACCATATATTTT. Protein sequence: CSVEGTGNTIYF. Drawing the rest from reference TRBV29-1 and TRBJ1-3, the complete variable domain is SAVISQKPSRDICQRGTSLTIQCQVDSQVTMMFWYRQQPGQSLTLIATANQGSEATYESGFVIDKFPISRPNLTFSTLTVSNMSPEDSSIYLCSVEGTGNTIYFGEGSWLTVV.

This CDR3 reads CSVEGEFSSGANVLTF. In nucleotides, the CDR3 is TGCAGCGTTGAAGGGGAATTTAGCTCTGGGGCCAACGTCCTGACTTTC. The chain recombines TRBV29-1 with TRBJ2-6; D is unclear. This CDR3 comprises 16 residues. V was cut by 1 base and J by 0 bases, with 10 bases left in between. CDR1 is SQVTM and CDR2 is ANQGSEA in the germline V gene.

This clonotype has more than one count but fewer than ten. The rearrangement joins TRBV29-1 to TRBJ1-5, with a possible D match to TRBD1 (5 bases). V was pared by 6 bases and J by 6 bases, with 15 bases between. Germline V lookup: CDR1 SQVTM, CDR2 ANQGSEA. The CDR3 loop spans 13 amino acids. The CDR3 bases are TGCAGCGTCGCCCGGGACGGGAGTCAGCCCCAGCATTTT. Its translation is CSVARDGSQPQHF.

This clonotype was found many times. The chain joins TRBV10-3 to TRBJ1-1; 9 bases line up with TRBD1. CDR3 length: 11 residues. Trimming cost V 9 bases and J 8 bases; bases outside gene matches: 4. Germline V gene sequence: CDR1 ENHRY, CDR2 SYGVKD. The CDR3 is CAMGTGIEAFF. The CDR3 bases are TGTGCCATGGGGACAGGGATCGAAGCTTTCTTT.

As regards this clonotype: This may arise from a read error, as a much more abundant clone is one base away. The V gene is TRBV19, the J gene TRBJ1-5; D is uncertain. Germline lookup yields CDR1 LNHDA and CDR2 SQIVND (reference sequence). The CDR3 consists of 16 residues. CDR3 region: CASGIGPRPINQPQHF. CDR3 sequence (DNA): TGTGCCAGTGGTATAGGACCCCGACCGATCAATCAGCCCCAGCATTTT.

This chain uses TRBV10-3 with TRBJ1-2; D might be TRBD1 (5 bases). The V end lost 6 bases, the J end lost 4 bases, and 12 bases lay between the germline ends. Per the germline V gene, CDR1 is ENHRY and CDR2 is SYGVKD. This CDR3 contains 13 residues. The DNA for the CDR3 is TGTGCCATCAGACCCGACGGGGGCTATGGCTACACCTTC. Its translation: CAIRPDGGYGYTF.

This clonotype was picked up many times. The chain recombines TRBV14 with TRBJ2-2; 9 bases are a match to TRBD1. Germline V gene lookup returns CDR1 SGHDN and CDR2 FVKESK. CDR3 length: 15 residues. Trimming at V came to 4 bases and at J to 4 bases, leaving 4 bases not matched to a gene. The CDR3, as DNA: TGTGCCAGCAGCCCTTACAGGGGGCCCACCGGGGAGCTGTTTTTT. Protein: CASSPYRGPTGELFF.